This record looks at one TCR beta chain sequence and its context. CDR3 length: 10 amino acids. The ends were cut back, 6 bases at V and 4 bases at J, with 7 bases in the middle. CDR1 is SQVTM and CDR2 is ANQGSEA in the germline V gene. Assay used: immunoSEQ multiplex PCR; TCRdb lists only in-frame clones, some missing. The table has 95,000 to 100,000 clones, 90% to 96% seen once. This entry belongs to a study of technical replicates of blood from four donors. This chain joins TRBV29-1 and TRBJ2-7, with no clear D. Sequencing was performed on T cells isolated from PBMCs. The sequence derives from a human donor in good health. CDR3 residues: CSVFSYEQYF. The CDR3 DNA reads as TGCAGCGTATTTTCGTACGAGCAGTACTTC.